The rows below give T cell receptor beta chains drawn from one sample of a study of blood T cell repertoires in COVID-19. Using immunoSEQ multiplex PCR, the repertoire was profiled, and TCRdb retains in-frame clones only, with some absent. This sample has fewer than 250,000 clones, with 70% to 90% found just once. Sequencing was done on a sample of PBMCs or T cells enriched from blood (not recorded which). The receptors derive from a woman aged 40 to 50 in a cohort exposed to, infected with or recovered from COVID-19 (not recorded which). Both conserved end residues are part of each CDR3. D genes are given only for firm matches. The size entry is marked missing in some rows and otherwise reads once, few, many or a size class.

TRBJ2-3	TRBV20-1	once	-	TGCAGTGCTAGTTCAGGGATTAGCACAGATACGCAGTATTTT	CSASSGISTDTQYF
TRBJ2-1	TRBV6-2/TRBV6-3	-	TRBD2	TGTGCCAGCAGTTACCCCCAGGGCGGGGGGATCCGGGAGAATGAGCAGTTCTTC	CASSYPQGGGIRENEQFF
TRBJ1-1	TRBV28	-	-	TGTGCCAGCAGCCACGGGGAGGTCGGGGGGAACACTGAAGCTTTCTTT	CASSHGEVGGNTEAFF
TRBJ1-2	TRBV5-6	-	TRBD1	TGTGCCAGCAGCGCCGGGACAGGGGGCCTCTATGGCTACACCTTC	CASSAGTGGLYGYTF
TRBJ1-5	TRBV19	-	-	TGTGCCACCACTCGTATGGGCAGCTTTAATCAGCCCCAGCATTTT	CATTRMGSFNQPQHF
TRBJ2-3	TRBV10-2	-	-	TGCGCCAGCAGTGAGATGACAGCCACAGATACGCAGTATTTT	CASSEMTATDTQYF
TRBJ1-1	TRBV6-8	-	-	TGTGCCAGCGGACATTGCACTGAAGCTTTCTTT	CASGHCTEAFF
TRBJ2-7	TRBV11-3	few	-	TGTGCCAGCAGCTCGGACACATTCTCCTACGAGCAGTACTTC	CASSSDTFSYEQYF
TRBJ1-1	TRBV6-5	-	TRBD1	TGTGCCAGCAGTACACAGGGGGCTTGGAACACTGAAGCTTTCTTT	CASSTQGAWNTEAFF
TRBJ2-3	TRBV4-2	-	TRBD2	TGTGCCAGCAGCCCGCTAGCGGGGGCGCTCACAGATACGCAGTATTTT	CASSPLAGALTDTQYF
TRBJ2-7	TRBV24-1	-	-	TGTGCCACCAGTGATTCTCAGGACGGGACCTACGAGCAGTACTTC	CATSDSQDGTYEQYF
TRBJ2-7	TRBV11-2	-	TRBD2	TGTGCCAGCAGCCGGACTAGCGGGAGTAACGAGCAGTACTTC	CASSRTSGSNEQYF
TRBJ2-6	TRBV28	-	TRBD1	TGTGCCAGCAGCAACGGACAGGGCGACGGGGCCAACGTCCTGACTTTC	CASSNGQGDGANVLTF
TRBJ2-7	TRBV27	-	TRBD1	TGTGCCAGCAGTCCCTTAGGACAGGGCACGAGATACGAGCAGTACTTC	CASSPLGQGTRYEQYF
TRBJ2-7	TRBV19	-	TRBD1	TGTGCCAGTAGCCGACAGGGTTCCTACGAGCAGTACTTC	CASSRQGSYEQYF
TRBJ1-5	TRBV19	-	-	TGTGCCAGTAGTATAACAGGGAGCAATCAGCCCCAGCATTTT	CASSITGSNQPQHF
TRBJ2-1	TRBV5-1	-	TRBD2	TGCGCCAGCAGCTTGGAACTAGCGGGGGCCAATGAGCAGTTCTTC	CASSLELAGANEQFF